This is a list of T cell receptor beta chains from one sample in a study of T cells in Graves' hyperthyroidism and ophthalmopathy. TCRdb re-called the multiplex PCR reads through MiXCR, storing one row per CDR3 protein. The sample lists a few hundred thousand distinct CDR3 sequences, approximately 13% occurring once. Material: blood. The receptor set was obtained from a woman younger than 35 with Graves' hyperthyroidism. Both conserved end residues are part of each CDR3. The D gene is left open where the match is weak. Not every row has a clone size; where given, it reads once, few, many or a size class.

>TRBJ2-2|many|TRBV12-3/TRBV12-4|-
TGTGCCAGCAGCCGAGGGGGGGCTGGTACCGGGGAGCTGTTTTTT
CASSRGGAGTGELFF
>TRBJ1-3|many|TRBV6-5|-
TGTGCCAGCAGTTACGGGGCGATCTCTGGAAACACCATATATTTT
CASSYGAISGNTIYF
>TRBJ2-7|many|TRBV6-1|TRBD1
TGTGCCAGCAGTTCCCACAGGGGTCCTTACGAGCAGTACTTC
CASSSHRGPYEQYF
>TRBJ2-1|-|TRBV27|-
TGTGCCAGCAGTACCGGACAGTACAATGAGCAGTTCTTC
CASSTGQYNEQFF
>TRBJ2-5|many|TRBV11-2|-
TGTGCCAGCAGCTTTGGCGGGGTCGAGACCCAGTACTTC
CASSFGGVETQYF
>TRBJ1-6|many|TRBV6-5|-
TGTGCCAGCAGTTACTGGGGCAGGGTTAATTCACCCCTCCACTTT
CASSYWGRVNSPLHF
>TRBJ1-1|many|TRBV5-6|-
TGTGCCAGCAGCTGGGACACTGAAGCTTTCTTT
CASSWDTEAFF
>TRBJ2-7|many|TRBV27|-
TGTGCCAGCAGTTTGGGGGACGGTCTGTACGAGCAGTACTTC
CASSLGDGLYEQYF
>TRBJ2-1|few|TRBV7-9|TRBD1
TGTGCCAGCATCGAGGGGGCTGGTGAGCAGTTCTTC
CASIEGAGEQFF
>TRBJ2-6|many|TRBV5-1|-
TGCGCCAGCAGCTTGGACGGGTTGCTCGCCAACGTCCTGACTTTC
CASSLDGLLANVLTF
>TRBJ1-1|many|TRBV5-1|-
TGCGCCAGCAGCTTGTGGGTAGGCGGGAGGAACACTGAAGCTTTCTTT
CASSLWVGGRNTEAFF
>TRBJ1-1|-|TRBV29-1|-
TGCAGCGTCAGGGACACTGAAGCTTTCTTT
CSVRDTEAFF
>TRBJ2-7|many|TRBV5-1|-
TGCGCCAGCAGCTTGGTCGGGGAGTACGAGCAGTACTTC
CASSLVGEYEQYF